The T cell receptor beta chain described here comes from a study of T-cell reconstitution after alpha-beta-depleted transplantation in children. Unique molecular identifiers were incorporated when the TCRbeta library was constructed. From the PCR reads, TCRdb called clonotypes with MiXCR, one entry per CDR3 protein. The table records about 610,000 distinct CDR3 sequences, 10% of them present only once. Germline V lookup: CDR1 MGHDK, CDR2 SYGVNS. The CDR3 has 15 residues. The junction had 8 bases not matched to a gene; V was cut back by 4 bases and J by 2 bases. This clonotype was seen only a few times.

The chain has TRBV25-1 and TRBJ2-7; 7 bases fit TRBD2. The receptor was isolated from a human donor who donated a stem cell graft to a child with acute myeloid leukemia. Source: PBMCs from the stem cell graft donor, taken from the stem cell graft. In nucleotides, the CDR3 is TGTGCCAGCAGTGCTCGGGGGGTTGGGACCTACGAGCAGTACTTC. This translates into CASSARGVGTYEQYF.